The 5 T cell receptor beta chains given below trace back to one sample, sequenced in a study of identical twins. TCRdb re-called the 5' RACE reads through MiXCR, storing one row per CDR3 protein. Among 570,000 or so distinct CDR3 sequences listed, roughly 9.5% were seen once. This same sample was also taken into another study, of yellow fever vaccine responses in identical twins.

The sample comprised PBMCs. These receptors were collected from a young woman in good health.

This chain connects TRBV7-3 to TRBJ2-3; the match to TRBD2 covers 10 bases. V lost 1 base, J lost 1 base, and 17 bases stayed unmatched. Germline loops: CDR1 SGHTA, CDR2 FQGTGA. The CDR3 loop spans 21 amino acids. As DNA, the CDR3 is TGTGCCAGCAGCTTAAAAGTAGAGCGGGAGGGCCGGAAAGGAGGCACAGATACGCAGTATTTT. Its translation: CASSLKVEREGRKGGTDTQYF.

This clonotype was detected many times. CDR3 region: CASSLPSLEVQKSLNYGYTF. CDR3 DNA sequence: TGTGCCAGCAGTTTACCGAGCCTAGAGGTTCAGAAAAGTCTTAACTATGGCTACACCTTC. The J gene is TRBJ1-2, the V gene TRBV12-3 or TRBV12-4; D gene ambiguous. V lost 2 bases and J 1 base, leaving 26 bases between the germline ends. The CDR3 has 20 amino acids.

This clonotype was observed many times. The chain combines TRBV4-3 with TRBJ2-1; D call uncertain. The CDR3 extends over 15 amino acids. Per germline, CDR1 LGHNA and CDR2 YSLEER. Trimming cost V 1 base and J 6 bases, with 13 bases left between them. The CDR3 sequence is CASSQAASLTNEQFF. In nucleotides, the CDR3 is TGCGCCAGCAGCCAAGCGGCTAGTTTGACCAATGAGCAGTTCTTC.

The rearrangement uses TRBV21-1 and TRBJ2-7; TRBD2, the table's D call, lacks a check against the DNA. TRBV21-1 is designated a pseudogene. CDR3 length: 17 residues. The CDR3 loop is CASTPLRRGGLFYEQYF. CDR3 bases: TGTGCCAGCACCCCGTTGAGGCGCGGAGGTTTGTTCTACGAGCAGTACTTC.

This clonotype was recorded at least ten times. The rearrangement uses TRBV5-1 and TRBJ2-1; maybe TRBD1 (6 bases). Germline V lookup: CDR1 SGHRS, CDR2 YFSETQ. Trimming cost V 0 bases and J 8 bases, with 12 bases left between them. This CDR3 contains 14 residues. Here the CDR3 DNA reads TGCGCCAGCAGCTTGGGGCAGGGGATCGATGAGCAGTTCTTC. It is translated as CASSLGQGIDEQFF.